This T cell receptor beta chain was profiled in a study of long-term antiretroviral therapy in people with HIV. Version v3.0 of the immunoSEQ assay ran at survey level. Some clones are missing from TCRdb's copy, which holds only in-frame ones; the method was immunoSEQ multiplex PCR. The sample includes 20,000 to 30,000 clones, roughly 87% of them seen just once. The CDR3 consists of 13 residues. The J segment lost 12 bases and the V segment lost 0 bases, leaving 7 bases of the junction unmatched. Germline values: CDR1 LGHNA, CDR2 YNFKEQ. The sample was unsorted PBMCs, taken 1.8 years before starting antiretroviral therapy. J is TRBJ2-7 and V is TRBV4-2, with 8 bases identical to TRBD2. The sequence was collected from a man in his forties or fifties with HIV. The CDR3 DNA reads as TGTGCCAGCAGCCAAGACCGGGGGGGTAGGAGGTACTTC. This codes for CASSQDRGGRRYF.